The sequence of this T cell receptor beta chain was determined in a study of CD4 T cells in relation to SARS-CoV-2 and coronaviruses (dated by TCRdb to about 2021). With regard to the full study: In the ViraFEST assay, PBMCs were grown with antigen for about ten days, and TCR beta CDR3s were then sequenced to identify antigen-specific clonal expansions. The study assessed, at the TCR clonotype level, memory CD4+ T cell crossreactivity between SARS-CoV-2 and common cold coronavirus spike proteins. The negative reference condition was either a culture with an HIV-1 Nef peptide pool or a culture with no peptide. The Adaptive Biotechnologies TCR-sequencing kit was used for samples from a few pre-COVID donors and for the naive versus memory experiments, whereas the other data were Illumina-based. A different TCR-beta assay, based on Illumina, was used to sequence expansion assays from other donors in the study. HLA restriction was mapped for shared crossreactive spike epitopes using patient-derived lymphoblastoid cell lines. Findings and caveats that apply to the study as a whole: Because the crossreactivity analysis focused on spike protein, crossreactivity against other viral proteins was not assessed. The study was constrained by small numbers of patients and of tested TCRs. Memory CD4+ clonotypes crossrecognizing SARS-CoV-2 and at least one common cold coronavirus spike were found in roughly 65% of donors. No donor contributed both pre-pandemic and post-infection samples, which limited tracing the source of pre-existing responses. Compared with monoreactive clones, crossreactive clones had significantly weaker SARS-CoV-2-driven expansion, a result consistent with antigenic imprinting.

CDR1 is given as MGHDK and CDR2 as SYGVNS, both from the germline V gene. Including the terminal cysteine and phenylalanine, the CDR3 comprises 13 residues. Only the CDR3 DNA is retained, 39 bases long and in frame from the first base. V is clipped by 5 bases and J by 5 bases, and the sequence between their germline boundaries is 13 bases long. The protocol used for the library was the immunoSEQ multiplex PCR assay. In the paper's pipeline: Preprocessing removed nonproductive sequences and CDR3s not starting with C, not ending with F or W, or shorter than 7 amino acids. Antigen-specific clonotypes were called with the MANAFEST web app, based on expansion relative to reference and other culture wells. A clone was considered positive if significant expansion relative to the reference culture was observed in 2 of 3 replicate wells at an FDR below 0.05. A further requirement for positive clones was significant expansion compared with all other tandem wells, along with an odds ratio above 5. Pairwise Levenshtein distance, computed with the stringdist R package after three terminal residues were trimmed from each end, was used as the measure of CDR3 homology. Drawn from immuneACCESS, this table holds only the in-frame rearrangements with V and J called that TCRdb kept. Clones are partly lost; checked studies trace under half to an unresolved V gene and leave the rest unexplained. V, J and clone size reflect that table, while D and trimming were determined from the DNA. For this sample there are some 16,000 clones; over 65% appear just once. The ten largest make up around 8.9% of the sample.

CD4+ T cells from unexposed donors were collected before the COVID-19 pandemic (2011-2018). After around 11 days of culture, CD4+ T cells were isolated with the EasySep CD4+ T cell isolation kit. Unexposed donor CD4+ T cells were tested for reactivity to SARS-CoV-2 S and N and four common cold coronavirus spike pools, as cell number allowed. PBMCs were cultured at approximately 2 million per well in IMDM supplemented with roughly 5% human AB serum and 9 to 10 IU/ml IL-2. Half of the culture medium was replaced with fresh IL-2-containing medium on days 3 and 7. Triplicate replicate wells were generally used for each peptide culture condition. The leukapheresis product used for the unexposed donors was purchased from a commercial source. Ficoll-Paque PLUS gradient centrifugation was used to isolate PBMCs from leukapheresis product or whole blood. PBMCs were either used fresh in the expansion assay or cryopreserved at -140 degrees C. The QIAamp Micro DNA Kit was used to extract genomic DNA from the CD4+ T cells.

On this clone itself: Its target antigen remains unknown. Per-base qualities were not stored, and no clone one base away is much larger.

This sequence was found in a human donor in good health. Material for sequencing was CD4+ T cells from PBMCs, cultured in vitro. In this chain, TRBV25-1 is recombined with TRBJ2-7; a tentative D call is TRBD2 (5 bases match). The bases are TGTGCCAGCAGTCCCGGGAACTCTAACGAGCAGTACTTC. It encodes CASSPGNSNEQYF.